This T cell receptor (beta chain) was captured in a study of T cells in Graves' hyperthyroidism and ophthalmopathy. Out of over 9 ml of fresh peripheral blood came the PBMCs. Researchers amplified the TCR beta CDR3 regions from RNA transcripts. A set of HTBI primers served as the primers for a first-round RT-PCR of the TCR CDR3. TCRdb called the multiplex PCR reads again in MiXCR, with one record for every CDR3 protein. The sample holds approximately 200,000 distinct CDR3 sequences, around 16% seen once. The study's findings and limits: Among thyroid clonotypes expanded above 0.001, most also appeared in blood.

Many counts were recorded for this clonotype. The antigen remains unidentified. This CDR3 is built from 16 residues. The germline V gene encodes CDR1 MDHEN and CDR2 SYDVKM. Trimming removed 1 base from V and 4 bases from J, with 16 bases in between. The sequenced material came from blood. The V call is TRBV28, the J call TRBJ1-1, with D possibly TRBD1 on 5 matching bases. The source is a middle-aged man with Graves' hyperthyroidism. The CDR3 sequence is CASSLFVGGSVTEAFF. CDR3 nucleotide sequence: TGTGCCAGCAGTTTATTCGTCGGGGGTTCGGTCACTGAAGCTTTCTTT.